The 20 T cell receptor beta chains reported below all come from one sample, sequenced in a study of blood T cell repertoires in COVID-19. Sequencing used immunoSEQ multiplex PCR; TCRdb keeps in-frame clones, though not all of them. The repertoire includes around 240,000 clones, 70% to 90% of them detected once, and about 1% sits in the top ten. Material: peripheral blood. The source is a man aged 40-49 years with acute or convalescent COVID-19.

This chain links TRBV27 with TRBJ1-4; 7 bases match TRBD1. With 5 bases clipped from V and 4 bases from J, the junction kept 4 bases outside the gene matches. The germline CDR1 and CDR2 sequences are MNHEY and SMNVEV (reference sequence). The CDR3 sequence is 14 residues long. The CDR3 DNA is TGTGCCAGCAGTCCTCGACAGGGTAATGAAAAACTGTTTTTT. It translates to CASSPRQGNEKLFF.

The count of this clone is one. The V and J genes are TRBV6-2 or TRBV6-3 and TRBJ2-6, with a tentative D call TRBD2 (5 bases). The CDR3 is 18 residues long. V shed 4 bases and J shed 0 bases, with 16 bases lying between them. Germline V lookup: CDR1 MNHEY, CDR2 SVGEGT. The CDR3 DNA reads TGTGCCAGCAGTTCCGGGATCTCCCCCTACTCTGGGGCCAACGTCCTGACTTTC. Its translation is CASSSGISPYSGANVLTF.

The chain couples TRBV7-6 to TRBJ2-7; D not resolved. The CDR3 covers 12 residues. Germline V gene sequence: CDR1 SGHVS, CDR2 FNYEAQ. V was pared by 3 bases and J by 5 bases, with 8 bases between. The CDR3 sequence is CASSFQAHEQYF. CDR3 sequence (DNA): TGTGCCAGCAGCTTCCAGGCCCACGAGCAGTACTTC.

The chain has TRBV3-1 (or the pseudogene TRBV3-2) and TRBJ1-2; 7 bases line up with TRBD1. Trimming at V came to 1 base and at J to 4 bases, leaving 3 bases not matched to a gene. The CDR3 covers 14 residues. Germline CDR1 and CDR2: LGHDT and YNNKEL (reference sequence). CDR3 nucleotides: TGTGCCAGCAGCCAAGGACCAGGGGGCTATGGCTACACCTTC. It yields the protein CASSQGPGGYGYTF.

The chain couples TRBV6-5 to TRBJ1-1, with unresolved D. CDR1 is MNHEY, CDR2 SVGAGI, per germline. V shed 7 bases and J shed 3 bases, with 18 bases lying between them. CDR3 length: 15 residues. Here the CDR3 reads CASKGDYIADTEAFF. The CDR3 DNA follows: TGTGCCAGCAAGGGTGATTACATAGCGGACACTGAAGCTTTCTTT.

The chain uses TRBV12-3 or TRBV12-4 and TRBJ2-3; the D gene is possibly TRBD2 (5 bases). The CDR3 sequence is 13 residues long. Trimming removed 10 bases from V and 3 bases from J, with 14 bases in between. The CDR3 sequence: CATDYFGTDTQYF. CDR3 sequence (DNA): TGTGCCACCGACTACTTCGGGACAGATACGCAGTATTTT.

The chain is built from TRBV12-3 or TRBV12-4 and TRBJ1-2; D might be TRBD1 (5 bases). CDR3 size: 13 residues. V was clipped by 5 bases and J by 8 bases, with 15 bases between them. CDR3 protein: CASSDRNELGYTF. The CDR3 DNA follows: TGTGCCAGCAGTGACAGAAACGAATTGGGCTACACCTTC.

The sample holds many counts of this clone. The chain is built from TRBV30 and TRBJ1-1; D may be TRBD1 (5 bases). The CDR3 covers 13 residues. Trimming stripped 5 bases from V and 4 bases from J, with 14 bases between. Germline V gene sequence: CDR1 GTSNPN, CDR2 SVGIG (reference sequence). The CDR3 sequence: CAWESGTGTEAFF. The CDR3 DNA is TGTGCCTGGGAGAGCGGGACGGGCACTGAAGCTTTCTTT.

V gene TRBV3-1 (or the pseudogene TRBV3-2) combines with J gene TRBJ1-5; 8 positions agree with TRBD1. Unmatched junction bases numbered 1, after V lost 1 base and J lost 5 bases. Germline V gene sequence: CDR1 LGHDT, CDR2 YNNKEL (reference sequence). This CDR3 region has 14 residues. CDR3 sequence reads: CASSQAGGYQPQHF. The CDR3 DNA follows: TGTGCCAGCAGCCAAGCAGGGGGCTATCAGCCCCAGCATTTT.

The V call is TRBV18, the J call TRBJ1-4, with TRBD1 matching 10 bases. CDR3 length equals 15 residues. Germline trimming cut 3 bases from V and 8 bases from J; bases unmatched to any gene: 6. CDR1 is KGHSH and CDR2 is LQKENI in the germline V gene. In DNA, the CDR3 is TGTGCCAGCTCACCGCGGGGGACAGGGGAGGAAAAACTGTTTTTT. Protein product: CASSPRGTGEEKLFF.

Here the CDR3 reads CASSYNTGGTEAFF. CDR3 DNA sequence: TGTGCCAGCAGCTACAACACAGGGGGCACTGAAGCTTTCTTT. The chain has TRBV7-9 and TRBJ1-1; 8 bases match TRBD1. The CDR3 runs to 14 residues. J lost 4 bases, V lost 4 bases, and 5 bases had no gene match. Looked up from germline, CDR1 is SEHNR and CDR2 is FQNEAQ (reference sequence).

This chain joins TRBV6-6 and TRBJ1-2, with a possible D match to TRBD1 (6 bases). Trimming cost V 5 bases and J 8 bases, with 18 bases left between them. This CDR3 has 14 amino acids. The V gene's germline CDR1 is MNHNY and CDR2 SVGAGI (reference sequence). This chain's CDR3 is CASSTLPQGGGYTF. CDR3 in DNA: TGTGCCAGCAGTACTCTCCCACAGGGTGGAGGCTACACCTTC.

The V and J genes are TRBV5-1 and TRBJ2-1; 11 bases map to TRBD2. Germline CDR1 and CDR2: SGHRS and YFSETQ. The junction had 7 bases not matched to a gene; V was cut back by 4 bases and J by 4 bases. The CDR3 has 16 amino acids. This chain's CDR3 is CASSGEPSGGYNEQFF. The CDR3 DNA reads TGCGCCAGCAGCGGGGAGCCTAGCGGGGGGTACAATGAGCAGTTCTTC.

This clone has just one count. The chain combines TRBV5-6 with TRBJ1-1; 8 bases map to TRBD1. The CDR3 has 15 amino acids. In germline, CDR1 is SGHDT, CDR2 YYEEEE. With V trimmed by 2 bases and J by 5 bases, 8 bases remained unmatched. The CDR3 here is CASSFQQGAGTEAFF. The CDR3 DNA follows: TGTGCCAGCAGCTTTCAGCAGGGGGCTGGGACTGAAGCTTTCTTT. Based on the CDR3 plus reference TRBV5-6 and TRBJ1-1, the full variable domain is DAGVTQSPTHLIKTRGQQVTLRCSPKSGHDTVSWYQQALGQGPQFIFQYYEEEERQRGNFPDRFSGHQFPNYSSELNVNALLLGDSALYLCASSFQQGAGTEAFFGQGTRLTVV.

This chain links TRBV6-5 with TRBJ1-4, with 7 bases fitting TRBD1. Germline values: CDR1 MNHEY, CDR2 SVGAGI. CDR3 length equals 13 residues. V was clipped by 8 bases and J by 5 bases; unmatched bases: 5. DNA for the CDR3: TGTGCCAGCCAGGACAGGTGGAATGAAAAACTGTTTTTT. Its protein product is CASQDRWNEKLFF.

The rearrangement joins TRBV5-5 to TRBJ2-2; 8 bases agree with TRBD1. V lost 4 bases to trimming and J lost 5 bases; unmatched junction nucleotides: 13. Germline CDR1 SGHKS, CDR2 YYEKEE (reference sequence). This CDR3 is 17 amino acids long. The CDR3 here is CASSTRGGQGKTGELFF. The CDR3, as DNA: TGTGCCAGCAGCACCCGGGGCGGACAGGGTAAAACCGGGGAGCTGTTTTTT.

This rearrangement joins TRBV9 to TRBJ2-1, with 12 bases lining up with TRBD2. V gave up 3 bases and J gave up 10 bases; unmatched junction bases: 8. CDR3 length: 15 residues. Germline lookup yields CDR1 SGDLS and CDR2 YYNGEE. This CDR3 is CASSEDLAGGLEQFF. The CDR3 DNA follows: TGTGCCAGCAGCGAGGATCTAGCGGGGGGGCTGGAGCAGTTCTTC.

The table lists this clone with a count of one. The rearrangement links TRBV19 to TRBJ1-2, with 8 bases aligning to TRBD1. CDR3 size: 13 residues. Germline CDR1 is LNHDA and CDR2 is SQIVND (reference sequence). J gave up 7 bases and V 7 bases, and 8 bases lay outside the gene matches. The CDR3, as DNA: TGTGCCAGTATCCAGGACAGGGAGCGTGGCTACACCTTC. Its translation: CASIQDRERGYTF.

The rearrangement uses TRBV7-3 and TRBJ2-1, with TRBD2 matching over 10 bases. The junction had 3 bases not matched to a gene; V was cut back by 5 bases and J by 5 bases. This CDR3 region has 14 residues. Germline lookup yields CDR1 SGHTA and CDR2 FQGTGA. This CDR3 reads CASSPSGGDNEQFF. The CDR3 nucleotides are TGTGCCAGCAGCCCCAGCGGGGGGGACAATGAGCAGTTCTTC.

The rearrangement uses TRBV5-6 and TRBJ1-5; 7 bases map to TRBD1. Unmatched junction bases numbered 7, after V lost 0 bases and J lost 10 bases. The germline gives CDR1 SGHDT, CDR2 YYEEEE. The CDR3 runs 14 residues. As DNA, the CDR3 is TGTGCCAGCAGCTTGGGACCGCAGGGGGGACCCCAGCATTTT. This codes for CASSLGPQGGPQHF.